This TCR beta chain was captured by sequencing in a study of shared clonotypes between healthy human individuals. Germline CDR1 SGHRS, CDR2 YFSETQ. V gave up 4 bases and J gave up 3 bases, with 19 bases separating them. The CDR3 loop spans 16 amino acids. Only in-frame clones appear in the TCRdb table, and some are missing; sequencing was by immunoSEQ multiplex PCR. This sample has a few million clones, with more than 90% found just once. Sequencing was done on a sample of naive CD4+ T cells sorted from blood. The subset is: CD45RA+ positively selected. The clonotype originates from a man younger than 30 in good health. The genes are TRBV5-1 and TRBJ1-2, with D uncertain. CDR3 sequence (DNA): TGCGCCAGCAGCACTTCGCCCGGATGGCAGCACTATGGCTACACCTTC. It is translated as CASSTSPGWQHYGYTF.